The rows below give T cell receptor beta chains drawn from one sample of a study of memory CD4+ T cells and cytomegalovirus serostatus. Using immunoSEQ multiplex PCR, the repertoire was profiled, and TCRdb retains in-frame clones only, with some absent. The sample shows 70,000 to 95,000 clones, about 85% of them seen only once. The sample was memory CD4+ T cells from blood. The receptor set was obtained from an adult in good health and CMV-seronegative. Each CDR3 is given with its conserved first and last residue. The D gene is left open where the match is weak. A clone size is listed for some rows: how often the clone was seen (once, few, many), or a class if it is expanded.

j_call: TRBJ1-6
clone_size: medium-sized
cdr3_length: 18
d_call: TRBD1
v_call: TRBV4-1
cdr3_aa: CASSQATGGRHKDSPLHF
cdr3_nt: TGCGCCAGCAGCCAAGCCACAGGGGGACGACATAAGGATTCACCCCTCCACTTT

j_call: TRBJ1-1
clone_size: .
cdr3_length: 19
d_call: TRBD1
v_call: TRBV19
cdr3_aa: CASSIGLFGDSRVNTEAFF
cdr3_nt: TGTGCCAGTAGTATAGGGTTGTTCGGGGACAGCCGAGTAAACACTGAAGCTTTCTTT

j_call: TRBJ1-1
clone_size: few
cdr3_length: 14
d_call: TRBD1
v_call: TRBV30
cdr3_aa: CAWSTGTGNTEAFF
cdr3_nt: TGTGCCTGGAGTACTGGGACAGGGAACACTGAAGCTTTCTTT

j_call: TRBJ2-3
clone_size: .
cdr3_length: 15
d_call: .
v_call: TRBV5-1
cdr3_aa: CASSRTGGRTDTQYF
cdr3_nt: TGCGCCAGCAGCCGAACGGGGGGCCGCACAGATACGCAGTATTTT

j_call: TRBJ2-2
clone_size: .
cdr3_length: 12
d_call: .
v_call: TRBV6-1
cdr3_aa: CASSDGYGELFF
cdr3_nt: TGTGCCAGCAGTGACGGCTACGGGGAGCTGTTTTTT

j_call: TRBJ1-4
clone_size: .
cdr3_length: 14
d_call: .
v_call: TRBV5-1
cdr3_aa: CASSLGGRLGKLFF
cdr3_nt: TGCGCCAGCAGCTTGGGAGGCAGGCTGGGAAAACTGTTTTTT

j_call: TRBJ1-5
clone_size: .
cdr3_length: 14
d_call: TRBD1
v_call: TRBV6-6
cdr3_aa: CASSYGTGSQPQHF
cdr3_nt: TGTGCCAGCAGTTACGGGACAGGATCCCAGCCCCAGCATTTT

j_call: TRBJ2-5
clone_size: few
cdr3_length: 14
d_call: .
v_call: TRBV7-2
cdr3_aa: CASSLGGLQETQYF
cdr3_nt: TGTGCCAGCAGCTTAGGCGGCCTCCAAGAGACCCAGTACTTC

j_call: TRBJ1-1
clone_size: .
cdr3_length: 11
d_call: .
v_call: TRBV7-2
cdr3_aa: CASMGYTEAFF
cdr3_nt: TGTGCCAGCATGGGATACACTGAAGCTTTCTTT

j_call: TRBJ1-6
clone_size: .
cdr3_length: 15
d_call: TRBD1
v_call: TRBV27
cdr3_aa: CASRLQGAKDSPLHF
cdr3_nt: TGTGCCAGCAGACTACAGGGGGCGAAGGATTCACCCCTCCACTTT

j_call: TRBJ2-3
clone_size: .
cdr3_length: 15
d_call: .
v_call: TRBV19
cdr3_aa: CASRSQGQPTDTQYF
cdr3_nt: TGTGCCAGTAGATCGCAGGGGCAGCCCACAGATACGCAGTATTTT

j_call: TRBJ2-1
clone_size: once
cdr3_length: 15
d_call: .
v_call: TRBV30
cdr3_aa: CAWSVLLGPRMEQFF
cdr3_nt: TGTGCCTGGAGTGTACTCTTGGGGCCACGGATGGAGCAGTTCTTC